This TCR beta chain was sequenced for a study of cytomegalovirus exposure and HLA in healthy donors. Germline V gene sequence: CDR1 MNHEY, CDR2 SMNVEV (reference sequence). Between the trimmed V and J ends, which lost 5 bases and 0 bases, there was a span of 8 bases. CDR3 length: 13 amino acids. Study-level points and caveats: Cytomegalovirus association was assigned to approximately 180 TCR beta chains. A classifier reportedly called cytomegalovirus status with high sensitivity and specificity.

There are a few counts of this clone. Its cognate antigen is unknown. Produced via immunoSEQ multiplex PCR; TCRdb's table is partial and in-frame only. Here the sample spans under 300,000 clones, approximately 84% being singletons. The V and J genes are TRBV27 and TRBJ2-7; no clear D gene. Sequenced: PBMCs. The sequence derives from a woman in her thirties in good health and CMV-seropositive. The CDR3 DNA follows: TGTGCCAGCAGTACAGTACTCTCCTACGAGCAGTACTTC. Protein product: CASSTVLSYEQYF.